Below are 10 T cell receptor beta chains sequenced from a single sample in a study of PD-1 blockade in mismatch repair-deficient tumors (dated by TCRdb to the late 2010s). The library was prepared using the immunoSEQ multiplex PCR assay. The table was pulled from immuneACCESS by TCRdb, which kept in-frame rearrangements only. Such tables lose some clones; where checked, under half of the loss comes from unresolved V genes, and the rest has no known cause. This sample has approximately 120,000 clones in its table, and around 86% of those were observed once. The ten largest account for 13% of the sample. The sequenced sample was peripheral blood, obtained 44 weeks after starting pembrolizumab. The receptors here all came from an adult with mismatch repair-deficient cancer.

The chain recombines TRBV4-3 with TRBJ2-3; D may correspond to TRBD1 or TRBD2 (5 bases each). This CDR3 has 17 amino acids. The ends were cut back, 3 bases at V and 2 bases at J, with 18 bases in the middle. From germline, CDR1 is LGHNA and CDR2 YSLEER. CDR3: CASSQRRRGEFTDTQYF. The CDR3 nucleotides read TGCGCCAGCAGCCAGCGGAGGAGAGGGGAGTTCACAGATACGCAGTATTTT.

This clone has just one count. This chain connects TRBV20-1 to TRBJ2-2, with D hard to call. The V gene's germline CDR1 is DFQATT and CDR2 SNEGSKA (reference sequence). The CDR3 is 10 amino acids. V gave up 6 bases and J gave up 9 bases, with 8 bases separating them. The CDR3 region has the DNA TGCAGTGCCCTACCGTGGGAGCTGTTTTTT. It yields the protein CSALPWELFF.

The V call is TRBV6-5, the J call TRBJ2-7, with TRBD2 identical over 10 bases. The CDR3 spans 15 residues. V lost 2 bases and J lost 2; bases outside the gene matches: 3. Germline CDR1 is MNHEY and CDR2 is SVGAGI. The CDR3 DNA reads TGTGCCAGCAGTTACCGAGGACTAGCGGCCTACGAGCAGTACTTC. It codes for CASSYRGLAAYEQYF.

The chain combines TRBV4-1 with TRBJ2-5, with 11 bases aligning to TRBD2. The CDR3 is 18 amino acids. Germline CDR1 is MGHRA and CDR2 is YSYEKL. V shed 0 bases, J shed 2 bases, and the junction held 8 bases outside the gene matches. CDR3 amino acids: CASSQEAGTSGSQETQYF. The CDR3 DNA sequence: TGCGCCAGCAGCCAAGAGGCGGGGACTAGCGGATCGCAAGAGACCCAGTACTTC.

This clone showed up just once. This chain links TRBV10-3 with TRBJ2-2, with 11 bases that match TRBD2. Unmatched junction bases numbered 8, after V lost 10 bases and J lost 4 bases. The CDR3 is 15 amino acids. Per the germline V gene, CDR1 is ENHRY and CDR2 is SYGVKD. The CDR3 sequence is CASGASGRSTGELFF. The CDR3 DNA reads TGTGCCAGTGGGGCTAGCGGGAGGTCCACCGGGGAGCTGTTTTTT.

In this sample, this clone turned up once. This chain uses TRBV6-6 with TRBJ2-5; D is unresolved. The germline V and J ends were trimmed by 0 bases and 5 bases, with 16 bases remaining between them. The CDR3 contains 16 residues. CDR1 and CDR2 from the germline V gene are MNHNY and SVGAGI (reference sequence). The CDR3 protein is CASSYSRTYRAETQYF. CDR3 coding DNA: TGTGCCAGCAGTTACTCGAGGACCTACCGGGCCGAGACCCAGTACTTC.

The CDR3 sequence is CASSLPGRRTTGELFF. CDR3 bases: TGTGCCAGCAGCCTCCCGGGACGGCGGACGACCGGGGAGCTGTTTTTT. This chain connects TRBV7-2 to TRBJ2-2, with D perhaps TRBD1 or TRBD2 (5 bases each). CDR1 is SGHTA and CDR2 is FQGNSA in the germline V gene. Trimming took 5 bases from V and 5 from J, leaving 18 bases between them. This CDR3 has 16 amino acids. Using reference TRBV7-2 and TRBJ2-2 for the parts outside the CDR3, the full variable domain is GAGVSQSPSNKVTEKGKDVELRCDPISGHTALYWYRQSLGQGLEFLIYFQGNSAPDKSGLPSDRFSAERTGGSVSTLTIQRTQQEDSAVYLCASSLPGRRTTGELFFGEGSRLTVL.

This clone appeared a single time. DNA of the CDR3: TGTGCCTGGAGCGGCCCAGTCTATGGCTACACCTTC. Its protein product is CAWSGPVYGYTF. The chain employs TRBV30 and TRBJ1-2; D ambiguous. Germline CDR1 is GTSNPN and CDR2 is SVGIG (reference sequence). Trimming cost V 3 bases and J 4 bases, with 9 bases left between them. The CDR3 is 12 residues long.

This clone showed up just once. This sequence joins TRBV14 and TRBJ2-1, with TRBD2 matching over 14 bases. With 0 bases clipped from V and 4 bases from J, the junction kept 20 bases outside the gene matches. The CDR3 covers 23 residues. Germline CDR1 and CDR2: SGHDN and FVKESK. This chain's CDR3 is CASSQDRGPGLAGVFGFYNEQFF. The CDR3 DNA is TGTGCCAGCAGCCAAGATCGGGGGCCGGGACTAGCGGGAGTCTTCGGGTTTTACAATGAGCAGTTCTTC.

The chain links TRBV19 to TRBJ2-1, with 7 bases lining up with TRBD2. With V trimmed by 2 bases and J by 3 bases, 4 bases remained unmatched. CDR3 size: 15 residues. CDR1 LNHDA and CDR2 SQIVND come from the germline V gene (reference sequence). The CDR3 DNA is TGTGCCAGTAGTATAAGCCTAGCGGACTACAATGAGCAGTTCTTC. Translation: CASSISLADYNEQFF. Looking up the rest from reference TRBV19 and TRBJ2-1 gives the full variable domain: DGGITQSPKYLFRKEGQNVTLSCEQNLNHDAMYWYRQDPGQGLRLIYYSQIVNDFQKGDIAEGYSVSREKKESFPLTVTSAQKNPTAFYLCASSISLADYNEQFFGPGTRLTVL.